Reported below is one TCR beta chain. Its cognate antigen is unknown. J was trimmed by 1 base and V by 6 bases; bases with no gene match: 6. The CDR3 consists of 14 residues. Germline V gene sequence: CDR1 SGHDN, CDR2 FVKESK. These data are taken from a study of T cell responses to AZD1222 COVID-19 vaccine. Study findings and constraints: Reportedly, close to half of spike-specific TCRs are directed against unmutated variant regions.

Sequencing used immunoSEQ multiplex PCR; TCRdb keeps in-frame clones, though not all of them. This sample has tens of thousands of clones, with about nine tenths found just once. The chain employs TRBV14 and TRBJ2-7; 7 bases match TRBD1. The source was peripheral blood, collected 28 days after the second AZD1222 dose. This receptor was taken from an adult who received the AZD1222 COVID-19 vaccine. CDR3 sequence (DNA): TGTGCCAGCAGACAGACAGGGAAGTCCTACGAGCAGTACTTC. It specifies CASRQTGKSYEQYF.